This T cell receptor beta chain was sequenced in a study of patients and donors after allogeneic stem cell transplantation. TCRdb independently ran MiXCR on the RT-PCR reads; one entry per CDR3 protein. The sample shows about 200,000 distinct CDR3 sequences, about 38% of them seen only once. Germline CDR1 reads WSHSY; CDR2 reads SAAADI. The junction had 18 bases not matched to a gene; V was cut back by 6 bases and J by 5 bases. The CDR3 has 17 amino acids. This receptor was identified in a human donor who was either an allogeneic HSCT recipient or a stem cell or donor lymphocyte infusion donor (not recorded which). It is not recorded whose cells these are; they may come from a transplant donor. The sequencing input was blood, either unsorted or a sorted T cell fraction (not recorded which). The chain combines TRBV10-2 with TRBJ2-5; 7 bases align to TRBD1. The CDR3 sequence is CASRFAYSPTGHETQYF. DNA of the CDR3: TGCGCCAGCAGATTCGCTTACTCACCGACAGGGCACGAGACCCAGTACTTC.